The 28 T cell receptor beta chains listed next were all sequenced from one sample in a study of T cell repertoires in cytomegalovirus infection. TCRdb re-analysed the reads in MiXCR, keeping a single row per CDR3 protein. This repertoire shows some 180,000 distinct CDR3 sequences, about 20% found once; its top ten account for less than 3.5%. The sequencing input was PBMCs. These receptor sequences come from a human donor in good health (CMV status not recorded). Some clones in this sample may be carry-over from other donors' samples.

The sample holds many counts of this clonotype. V usage is TRBV28 and J usage is TRBJ2-5; TRBD2 might be the D (7 bases). The germline V gene encodes CDR1 MDHEN and CDR2 SYDVKM. V dropped 7 bases and J dropped 5 bases, with 11 bases sitting between them. The CDR3 contains 12 residues. The CDR3 nucleotides read TGTGCCAGCAAGGGAGGGGGGGAGACCCAGTACTTC. Translation: CASKGGGETQYF.

This clonotype was counted only a few times. The V and J genes are TRBV5-1 and TRBJ2-7; TRBD2 agrees at 7 bases. The J segment lost 2 bases and the V segment lost 2 bases, leaving 4 bases of the junction unmatched. Germline loops: CDR1 SGHRS, CDR2 YFSETQ. The CDR3 covers 14 residues. The CDR3 loop is CASSFASGTYEQYF. The CDR3 region has the DNA TGCGCCAGCAGCTTTGCTAGCGGAACCTACGAGCAGTACTTC.

V usage is TRBV6-1 and J usage is TRBJ1-1; no firm D call. Germline values: CDR1 MNHNS, CDR2 SASEGT. The CDR3 is 15 residues long. Trimming cost V 3 bases and J 5 bases, with 16 bases left between them. In nucleotides, the CDR3 is TGTGCCAGCAGTGAGGCGCCAACACTTGGGACTGAAGCTTTCTTT. Protein: CASSEAPTLGTEAFF.

This clonotype was counted between two and nine times. V and J are TRBV10-2 and TRBJ2-1; the match to TRBD2 covers 15 bases. V gave up 3 bases and J gave up 2 bases; unmatched junction bases: 8. CDR3 size: 19 residues. Germline V gene data show CDR1 as WSHSY and CDR2 as SAAADI. The CDR3 protein is CASSEMGLAGGHPYNEQFF. The CDR3 DNA sequence: TGCGCCAGCAGTGAAATGGGACTAGCGGGGGGACACCCCTACAATGAGCAGTTCTTC.

The rearrangement links TRBV2 to TRBJ2-2; perhaps D is TRBD1 or TRBD2 (5 bases each). CDR1 and CDR2 (germline): SNHLY, FYNNEI. Trimming took off 6 bases at V and 0 bases at J, with 11 bases between the two ends. This CDR3 is 15 amino acids long. The CDR3 reads CASRTGRSNTGELFF. The CDR3 DNA reads as TGTGCCAGCAGGACGGGACGGTCGAACACCGGGGAGCTGTTTTTT. The whole variable domain, remainder taken from reference TRBV2 and TRBJ2-2, is EPEVTQTPSHQVTQMGQEVILRCVPISNHLYFYWYRQILGQKVEFLVSFYNNEISEKSEIFDDQFSVERPDGSNFTLKIRSTKLEDSAMYFCASRTGRSNTGELFFGEGSRLTVL.

This clonotype appeared many times. The chain uses TRBV7-8 and TRBJ1-5; maybe TRBD1 (5 bases). CDR3 length: 15 amino acids. Germline V gene lookup returns CDR1 SGHVS and CDR2 FQNEAQ. Trimming left V 1 base short and J 2 bases short, with 9 bases between. The CDR3 protein is CASSLEGEGNQPQHF. The CDR3 DNA reads TGTGCCAGCAGCTTAGAAGGGGAAGGCAATCAGCCCCAGCATTTT.

This clonotype was seen many times. The gene calls are TRBV11-2 and TRBJ2-3, with 7 nucleotides matching TRBD1. In germline, CDR1 is SGHAT, CDR2 FQNNGV. Trimming took 5 bases from V and 4 from J; bases not matched to a gene: 6. The CDR3 is 14 residues long. CDR3 sequence reads: CASSISGGSDTQYF. The DNA for the CDR3 is TGTGCCAGCAGCATCTCAGGGGGTTCAGATACGCAGTATTTT.

The genes are TRBV7-6 and TRBJ2-7, with D perhaps TRBD2 (5 bases). The V end lost 4 bases, the J end lost 2 bases, and 12 bases lay between the germline ends. Looked up from germline, CDR1 is SGHVS and CDR2 is FNYEAQ. The CDR3 is 14 residues long. CDR3 DNA: TGTGCCAGCAGCTACGCCGGAGGCCCCTACGAGCAGTACTTC. This sequence encodes CASSYAGGPYEQYF.

This clonotype was recorded at least ten times. The rearrangement links TRBV5-1 to TRBJ1-2, with a tentative D call TRBD1 (5 bases). Germline V gene lookup returns CDR1 SGHRS and CDR2 YFSETQ. Trimming cost V 2 bases and J 6 bases, with 11 bases left between them. This CDR3 has 13 amino acids. CDR3 protein: CASSFNRGDGYTF. CDR3 in DNA: TGCGCCAGCAGCTTTAACAGAGGGGATGGCTACACCTTC. Together with reference TRBV5-1 and TRBJ1-2, the CDR3 gives the full variable domain: KAGVTQTPRYLIKTRGQQVTLSCSPISGHRSVSWYQQTPGQGLQFLFEYFSETQRNKGNFPGRFSGRQFSNSRSEMNVSTLELGDSALYLCASSFNRGDGYTFGSGTRLTVV.

The chain couples TRBV2 to TRBJ2-1, with 9 positions matching TRBD2. Per the germline V gene, CDR1 is SNHLY and CDR2 is FYNNEI. The junction had 15 bases not matched to a gene; V was cut back by 6 bases and J by 0 bases. The CDR3 loop spans 19 amino acids. CDR3 DNA: TGTGCCAGCAGGCCCCCGGGACTAGCACCAAGGAGCTCCTACAATGAGCAGTTCTTC. It specifies CASRPPGLAPRSSYNEQFF.

The rearrangement joins TRBV5-1 to TRBJ2-5; D not certain. This CDR3 has 14 residues. Germline assignment: CDR1 SGHRS and CDR2 YFSETQ. With 4 bases removed from V and 5 bases from J, the gap between germline ends came to 15 bases. The CDR3 reads CASSLGISDETQYF. As DNA, the CDR3 is TGCGCCAGCAGCCTTGGGATCTCCGATGAGACCCAGTACTTC. The full variable domain, with the rest looked up from reference TRBV5-1 and TRBJ2-5, is KAGVTQTPRYLIKTRGQQVTLSCSPISGHRSVSWYQQTPGQGLQFLFEYFSETQRNKGNFPGRFSGRQFSNSRSEMNVSTLELGDSALYLCASSLGISDETQYFGPGTRLLVL.

By proportion, this clonotype is medium-sized. The CDR3 loop is CASSLTETQYF. The CDR3 DNA sequence: TGTGCCAGCAGCTTGACAGAAACCCAGTACTTC. The chain links TRBV7-2 to TRBJ2-5, with D maybe TRBD1 (5 bases). This CDR3 comprises 11 residues. Trimming took off 3 bases at V and 8 bases at J, with 7 bases between the two ends. Germline values: CDR1 SGHTA, CDR2 FQGNSA. The entire variable domain, with the rest obtained from reference TRBV7-2 and TRBJ2-5, is as follows: GAGVSQSPSNKVTEKGKDVELRCDPISGHTALYWYRQSLGQGLEFLIYFQGNSAPDKSGLPSDRFSAERTGGSVSTLTIQRTQQEDSAVYLCASSLTETQYFGPGTRLLVL.

This clonotype occurred many times. The rearrangement joins TRBV7-8 to TRBJ2-5; 13 nucleotides match TRBD2. J gave up 5 bases and V 5 bases, and 5 bases lay outside the gene matches. This CDR3 region has 15 residues. The germline gives CDR1 SGHVS, CDR2 FQNEAQ. The CDR3 loop reads CASSTGTSGAETQYF. CDR3 in DNA: TGTGCCAGCAGCACTGGGACTAGCGGGGCCGAGACCCAGTACTTC.

In its sample, this clonotype was seen many times. The chain is built from TRBV12-3 or TRBV12-4 and TRBJ1-1; a weak D match, TRBD1 (6 bases). Deletions cut 3 bases from V and 1 base from J, with 9 bases between. CDR3 size: 14 residues. CDR3 protein: CASSLGHQNTEAFF. CDR3 coding DNA: TGTGCCAGCAGTTTGGGACACCAGAACACTGAAGCTTTCTTT.

This clonotype was counted once. The chain recombines TRBV20-1 with TRBJ1-5; 11 bases map to TRBD1. The CDR3 has 15 residues. J was trimmed by 5 bases and V by 6 bases; bases with no gene match: 9. The V gene's germline CDR1 is DFQATT and CDR2 SNEGSKA (reference sequence). In DNA, the CDR3 is TGCAGTGCAGCTTTGGGACAGGGGGATTATCAGCCCCAGCATTTT. Translation: CSAALGQGDYQPQHF.

This clonotype was picked up a small number of times. The rearrangement joins TRBV20-1 to TRBJ2-3, with D uncertain. CDR1 and CDR2 from the germline V gene are DFQATT and SNEGSKA (reference sequence). The V end lost 4 bases, the J end lost 11 bases, and 13 bases lay between the germline ends. The CDR3 covers 11 residues. The CDR3: CSATITPLQYF. The CDR3 nucleotides are TGCAGTGCTACCATAACACCATTGCAGTATTTT.

This clonotype was counted only a few times. The genes are TRBV5-4 and TRBJ2-7; D may match TRBD1 or TRBD2 (6 bases each). Germline V CDR1 and CDR2: SGHNT, YYREEE (reference sequence). The length of the CDR3 is 13 residues. V lost 2 bases to trimming and J lost 3 bases, with 9 bases between them. CDR3 in DNA: TGTGCCAGCAGCTTAAAGGGGGGCTACGAGCAGTACTTC. Translation gives CASSLKGGYEQYF. Full variable domain (outside the CDR3, taken from reference TRBV5-4 and TRBJ2-7): ETGVTQSPTHLIKTRGQQVTLRCSSQSGHNTVSWYQQALGQGPQFIFQYYREEENGRGNFPPRFSGLQFPNYSSELNVNALELDDSALYLCASSLKGGYEQYFGPGTRLTVT.

There are many counts of this clonotype. The J gene is TRBJ2-3, the V gene TRBV7-8; no clear D gene. The CDR3 runs to 14 residues. V was shortened by 3 bases and J by 2 bases, with 9 bases between the two germline ends. Germline CDR1 reads SGHVS; CDR2 reads FQNEAQ. As DNA, the CDR3 is TGTGCCAGCAGCTTCTGGGGTTACACAGATACGCAGTATTTT. Translation: CASSFWGYTDTQYF. Variable domain in full (rest from reference TRBV7-8 and TRBJ2-3): GAGVSQSPRYKVAKRGQDVALRCDPISGHVSLFWYQQALGQGPEFLTYFQNEAQLDKSGLPSDRFFAERPEGSVSTLKIQRTQQEDSAVYLCASSFWGYTDTQYFGPGTRLTVL.

This clonotype was counted many times. The V gene is TRBV7-2, the J gene TRBJ2-2, with 9 positions matching TRBD1. The CDR3 runs to 15 residues. Germline CDR1 reads SGHTA; CDR2 reads FQGNSA. V gave up 5 bases and J gave up 6 bases; unmatched junction bases: 7. The chain's CDR3 is CASSPNRGRAGELFF. The CDR3 coding sequence is TGTGCCAGCAGCCCCAACAGGGGGCGGGCCGGGGAGCTGTTTTTT. The full variable domain, its missing parts supplied by reference TRBV7-2 and TRBJ2-2, is GAGVSQSPSNKVTEKGKDVELRCDPISGHTALYWYRQSLGQGLEFLIYFQGNSAPDKSGLPSDRFSAERTGGSVSTLTIQRTQQEDSAVYLCASSPNRGRAGELFFGEGSRLTVL.

This clonotype was seen a few times. The CDR3 DNA is TGTGCCAGTAGTTTGAAGGGGACCACCGGGGAGCTGTTTTTT. It translates to CASSLKGTTGELFF. The chain joins TRBV19 to TRBJ2-2; the D gene could be TRBD1 or TRBD2 (5 bases each). Trimming shortened V by 5 bases and J by 4 bases, and 11 bases separated the two germline ends. The germline V gene has CDR1 LNHDA and CDR2 SQIVND (reference sequence). This CDR3 has 14 residues.

This clonotype was counted at least ten times. The V gene is TRBV12-3 or TRBV12-4, the J gene TRBJ1-2, with 8 bases aligning to TRBD1. V was clipped by 8 bases and J by 4 bases; unmatched bases: 6. The CDR3 totals 13 residues. CDR3 nucleotide sequence: TGTGCCAGCGCCAGACAGGGGAGCTATGGCTACACCTTC. Its protein product is CASARQGSYGYTF.

This clonotype was seen many times. This chain uses TRBV7-2 with TRBJ2-1; no firm D call. CDR1 is SGHTA and CDR2 is FQGNSA in the germline V gene. The CDR3 runs 14 residues. V lost 3 bases and J 6 bases, leaving 12 bases between the germline ends. The CDR3 is CASSFSRAGNEQFF. DNA of the CDR3: TGTGCCAGCAGCTTCTCCAGAGCCGGCAATGAGCAGTTCTTC. Full variable domain (outside the CDR3, taken from reference TRBV7-2 and TRBJ2-1): GAGVSQSPSNKVTEKGKDVELRCDPISGHTALYWYRQSLGQGLEFLIYFQGNSAPDKSGLPSDRFSAERTGGSVSTLTIQRTQQEDSAVYLCASSFSRAGNEQFFGPGTRLTVL.

Only a few counts were recorded for this clonotype. This sequence joins TRBV12-3 or TRBV12-4 and TRBJ1-2; D not certain. V shed 6 bases and J shed 4 bases, with 15 bases lying between them. This CDR3 region has 14 residues. Here the CDR3 reads CASSIGQMFYGYTF. The CDR3 DNA reads TGTGCCAGCAGCATCGGGCAGATGTTCTATGGCTACACCTTC.

In this sample, this clonotype turned up a few times. The V call is TRBV12-3 or TRBV12-4, the J call TRBJ2-5; 8 positions match TRBD2. V shed 0 bases, J shed 5 bases, and the junction held 2 bases outside the gene matches. The length of the CDR3 is 14 residues. The CDR3 bases are TGTGCCAGCAGTTTAGCTAGCGGGGACGAGACCCAGTACTTC. It specifies CASSLASGDETQYF.

This clonotype was seen more than once but under ten times. The V and J genes are TRBV5-1 and TRBJ2-3; 12 bases map to TRBD2. Losses at the gene ends were 0 bases for V and 3 bases for J; bases not matched to a gene: 2. CDR3 length: 16 amino acids. Germline CDR1 and CDR2: SGHRS and YFSETQ. The CDR3 sequence is CASSLGLAGATDTQYF. The CDR3 bases are TGCGCCAGCAGCTTGGGACTAGCGGGAGCGACAGATACGCAGTATTTT.

There are many counts of this clonotype. The chain joins TRBV7-8 to TRBJ2-3; D is perhaps TRBD2 (5 bases). Germline V gives CDR1 SGHVS, CDR2 FQNEAQ. This CDR3 contains 15 residues. The V and J ends lost 8 bases and 5 bases respectively, with 20 bases between them. The CDR3 region is CASGVRSRRGDTQYF. The CDR3 DNA reads TGTGCCAGCGGCGTGAGGAGTAGACGGGGAGATACGCAGTATTTT.

In this sample, this clonotype turned up a few times. The chain uses TRBV19 and TRBJ1-1, with TRBD1 identical over 9 bases. The CDR3 runs 14 residues. Trimming cost V 6 bases and J 5 bases; bases outside gene matches: 7. CDR1 and CDR2 from the germline V gene are LNHDA and SQIVND (reference sequence). The CDR3 here is CASRPTGGKTEAFF. The CDR3 DNA sequence: TGTGCCAGTAGACCTACAGGGGGCAAGACTGAAGCTTTCTTT.

The chain employs TRBV6-2 or TRBV6-3 and TRBJ2-5, with TRBD1 as a possible D gene (5 bases). The CDR3 consists of 14 residues. V was trimmed by 5 bases and J by 4 bases, leaving 14 bases between them. Germline assignment: CDR1 MNHEY and CDR2 SVGEGT. The DNA of the CDR3 is TGTGCCAGCAGTGAGGCAGGGCTAGGAGAGACCCAGTACTTC. Its translation: CASSEAGLGETQYF.